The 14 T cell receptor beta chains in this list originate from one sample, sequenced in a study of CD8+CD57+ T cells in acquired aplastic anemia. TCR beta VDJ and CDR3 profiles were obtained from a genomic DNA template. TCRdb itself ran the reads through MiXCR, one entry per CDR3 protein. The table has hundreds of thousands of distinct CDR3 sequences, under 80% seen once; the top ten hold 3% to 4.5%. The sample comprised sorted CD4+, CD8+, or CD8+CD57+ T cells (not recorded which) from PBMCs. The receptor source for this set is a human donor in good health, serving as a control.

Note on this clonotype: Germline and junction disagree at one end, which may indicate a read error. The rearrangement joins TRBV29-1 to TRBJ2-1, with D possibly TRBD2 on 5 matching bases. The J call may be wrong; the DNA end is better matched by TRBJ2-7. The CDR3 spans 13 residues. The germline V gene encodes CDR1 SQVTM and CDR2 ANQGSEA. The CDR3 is CRVELGTANEQYF. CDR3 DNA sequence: TGCAGAGTTGAACTAGGTACCGCCAACGAGCAGTACTTC.

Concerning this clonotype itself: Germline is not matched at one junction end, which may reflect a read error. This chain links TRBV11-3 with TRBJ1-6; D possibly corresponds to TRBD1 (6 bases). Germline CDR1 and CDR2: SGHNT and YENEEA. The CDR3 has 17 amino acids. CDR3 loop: CASITGFMSSYDSPLHF. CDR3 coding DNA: TGTGCCAGCATCACAGGGTTTATGAGCTCCTATGATTCACCCCTCCACTTT.

The CDR3 sequence is CASSLAQDTDTQYF. DNA of the CDR3: TGTGCCAGCAGCTTGGCGCAGGACACAGATACGCAGTATTTT. The chain couples TRBV11-3 to TRBJ2-3; D unclear. V dropped 3 bases and J dropped 2 bases, with 9 bases sitting between them. The CDR3 has 14 residues. Germline CDR1 reads SGHNT; CDR2 reads YENEEA.

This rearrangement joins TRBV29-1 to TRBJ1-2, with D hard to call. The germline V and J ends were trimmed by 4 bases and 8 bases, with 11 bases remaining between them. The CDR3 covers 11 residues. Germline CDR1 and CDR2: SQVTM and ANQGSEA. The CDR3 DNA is TGCAGCGTTGGAGGCGTCGGGGGCTACACCTTC. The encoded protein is CSVGGVGGYTF.

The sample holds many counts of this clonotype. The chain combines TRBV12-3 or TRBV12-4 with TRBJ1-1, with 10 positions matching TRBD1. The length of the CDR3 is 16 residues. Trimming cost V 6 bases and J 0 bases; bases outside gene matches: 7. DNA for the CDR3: TGTGCCAGCAGGGACAGGGGGGAAGGCATGAACACTGAAGCTTTCTTT. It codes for CASRDRGEGMNTEAFF.

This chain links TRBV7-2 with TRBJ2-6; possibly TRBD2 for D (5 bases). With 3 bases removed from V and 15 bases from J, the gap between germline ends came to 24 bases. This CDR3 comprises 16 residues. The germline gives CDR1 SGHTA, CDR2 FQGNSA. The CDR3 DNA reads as TGTGCCAGCAGCTTGGAGGCGGCGCGGTCCACAGATACCCTGACTTTC. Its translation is CASSLEAARSTDTLTF.

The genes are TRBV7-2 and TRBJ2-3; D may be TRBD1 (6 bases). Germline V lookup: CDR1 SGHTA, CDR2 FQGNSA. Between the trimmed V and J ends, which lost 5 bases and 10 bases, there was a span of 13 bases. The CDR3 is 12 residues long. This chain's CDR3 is CASSPGAVAQYF. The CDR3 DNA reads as TGTGCCAGCAGCCCAGGGGCCGTTGCGCAGTATTTT.

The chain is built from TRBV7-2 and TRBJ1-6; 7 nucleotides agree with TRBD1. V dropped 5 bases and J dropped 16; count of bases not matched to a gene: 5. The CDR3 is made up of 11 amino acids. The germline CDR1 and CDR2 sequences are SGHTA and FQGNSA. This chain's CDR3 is CASSQDRLLHF. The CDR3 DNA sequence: TGTGCCAGCAGCCAGGACAGGCTACTCCACTTT.

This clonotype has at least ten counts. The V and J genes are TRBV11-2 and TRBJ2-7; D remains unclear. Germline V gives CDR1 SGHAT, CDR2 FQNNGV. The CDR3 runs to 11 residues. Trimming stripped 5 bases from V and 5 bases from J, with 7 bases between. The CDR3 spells CASSVQHEQYF. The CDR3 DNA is TGTGCCAGCAGCGTCCAACACGAGCAGTACTTC. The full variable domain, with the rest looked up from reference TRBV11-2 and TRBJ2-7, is EAGVAQSPRYKIIEKRQSVAFWCNPISGHATLYWYQQILGQGPKLLIQFQNNGVVDDSQLPKDRFSAERLKGVDSTLKIQPAKLEDSAVYLCASSVQHEQYFGPGTRLTVT.

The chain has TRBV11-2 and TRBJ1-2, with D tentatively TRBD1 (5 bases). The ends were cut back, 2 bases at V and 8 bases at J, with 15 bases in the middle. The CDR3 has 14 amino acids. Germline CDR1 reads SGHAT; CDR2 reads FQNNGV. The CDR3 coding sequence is TGTGCCAGCAGCTTATTTCCAGGGAGACGAGGCTACACCTTC. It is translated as CASSLFPGRRGYTF.

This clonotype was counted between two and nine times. The CDR3 sequence is CATSESGTGNTEAFF. As DNA, the CDR3 is TGTGCCACCAGTGAATCGGGGACAGGGAACACTGAAGCTTTCTTT. The genes are TRBV24-1 and TRBJ1-1; 8 bases agree with TRBD1. This CDR3 has 15 residues. CDR1 KGHDR and CDR2 SFDVKD come from the germline V gene. V gave up 4 bases and J gave up 1 base; unmatched junction bases: 4.

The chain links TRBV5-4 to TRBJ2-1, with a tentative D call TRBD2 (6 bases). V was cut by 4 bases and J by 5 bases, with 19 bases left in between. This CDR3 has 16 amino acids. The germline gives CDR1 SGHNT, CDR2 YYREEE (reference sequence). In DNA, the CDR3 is TGTGCCAGCAGCCTCAAGGGGCGTAGCGGAAACAATGAGCAGTTCTTC. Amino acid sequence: CASSLKGRSGNNEQFF.

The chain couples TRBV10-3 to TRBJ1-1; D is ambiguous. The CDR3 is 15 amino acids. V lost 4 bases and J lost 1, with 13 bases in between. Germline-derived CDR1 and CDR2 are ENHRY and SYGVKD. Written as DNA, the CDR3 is TGTGCCATCAGTGTCGCCGACACAGCGAACACTGAAGCTTTCTTT. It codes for CAISVADTANTEAFF.

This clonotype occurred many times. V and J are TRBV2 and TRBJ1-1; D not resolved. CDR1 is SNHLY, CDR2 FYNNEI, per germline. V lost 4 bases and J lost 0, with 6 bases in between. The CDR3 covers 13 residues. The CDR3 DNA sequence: TGTGCCAGCAGTGGGTTCTTGAACACTGAAGCTTTCTTT. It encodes CASSGFLNTEAFF.